This entry lists 3 T cell receptor beta chains sequenced from one sample in a study of response to subunit inactivated influenza vaccine. TCRdb re-called the RT-PCR reads through MiXCR, storing one row per CDR3 protein. The sample records some 800,000 distinct CDR3 sequences, roughly 20% being singletons. The sequencing here drew on PBMCs from blood, taken 5 to 6 days after vaccination. The receptors were sampled from a man aged 50 to 59 who received an inactivated influenza vaccine.

In its sample, this clonotype was seen a few times. The CDR3 coding sequence is TGCAGTACGCCTACCGTGTACGAGCAGTTCTTC. It specifies CSTPTVYEQFF. The V call is TRBV20-1, the J call TRBJ2-1; unclear D gene. CDR3 length: 11 amino acids. Germline CDR1 is DFQATT and CDR2 is SNEGSKA (reference sequence). V lost 8 bases, J lost 10 bases, and 15 bases lay in between.

The chain recombines TRBV7-6 with TRBJ2-6, with D perhaps TRBD1 or TRBD2 (5 bases each). The germline V gene encodes CDR1 SGHVS and CDR2 FNYEAQ. V was cut by 4 bases and J by 2 bases, with 9 bases left in between. The CDR3 consists of 15 residues. CDR3 sequence: CASSSGRPGANVLTF. CDR3 DNA sequence: TGTGCCAGCAGCTCGGGGCGCCCTGGGGCCAACGTCCTGACTTTC. Filled out from reference TRBV7-6 and TRBJ2-6, the complete variable domain reads GAGVSQSPRYKVTKRGQDVALRCDPISGHVSLYWYRQALGQGPEFLTYFNYEAQQDKSGLPNDRFSAERPEGSISTLTIQRTEQRDSAMYRCASSSGRPGANVLTFGAGSRLTVL.

CDR3: CASSLELFSYNEQFF. In nucleotides, the CDR3 is TGTGCCAGCAGCTTGGAACTATTTTCCTACAATGAGCAGTTCTTC. The chain couples TRBV5-5 to TRBJ2-1; no clear D. Germline assignment: CDR1 SGHKS and CDR2 YYEKEE (reference sequence). V gave up 0 bases and J gave up 1 base, with 8 bases separating them. The CDR3 loop spans 15 amino acids.